The source of this T cell receptor beta chain is a study of T cells in Graves' hyperthyroidism and ophthalmopathy. Study-level points and caveats: Among clonotypes expanded in thyroid above 0.001, most were also found in blood. With a median lead of approximately six months before onset, the model predicted ophthalmopathy. A model of 13 V-J pairs discriminated ophthalmopathy from stable hyperthyroidism.

Amplification targeted TCR beta CDR3 regions from RNA transcripts. The primer set for the first-round RT-PCR of the TCR CDR3 was HTBI. TCRdb itself ran the multiplex PCR reads through MiXCR, one entry per CDR3 protein. The sample comprises tens of thousands of distinct CDR3 sequences, roughly 51% of which are singletons, and roughly 30% rests with the top ten. The V end was cut by 1 base, the J end by 6 bases, with 13 bases between. This CDR3 is 15 amino acids long. Germline-derived CDR1 and CDR2 are SGHVS and FQNEAQ. As for this clonotype: Its antigen is unidentified.

Newly diagnosed hyperthyroidism, duration under 2 months, in patients aged 18 to 65. This chain links TRBV7-8 with TRBJ1-5; no clear D gene. Sequencing was carried out using peripheral blood or thyroid tissue (not recorded which). The sequence came from a young man with Graves' hyperthyroidism. The DNA for the CDR3 is TGTGCCAGCAGCTTAGAGTTAGGGCTTGGTCAGCCCCAGCATTTT. Translating it yields CASSLELGLGQPQHF.